The table lists the clone carrying this TCR beta chain with a few counts. This specimen belongs to a study of blood T cell repertoires in COVID-19. Study-level information: Collection of acute and convalescent COVID-19 samples took place in the United States, Italy and Spain. Sources were T cells, B-cell-depleted T cells, or PBMCs; the material itself was cDNA or gDNA.

In the authors' workflow: Amplification of reference gene primers was used by the study to estimate nucleated cell counts. This table comes from immunoSEQ multiplex PCR, and its TCRdb copy is limited to in-frame clones, with some not included. That table supplies the V and J calls and clone size; D and trimming were determined from the DNA. Among over 110,000 clones listed, roughly three quarters were seen once. The CDR3 consists of 14 residues. The J segment lost 0 bases and the V segment lost 2 bases, leaving 1 base of the junction unmatched. Germline V CDR1 and CDR2: MNHNY, SVGAGI (reference sequence).

This chain connects TRBV6-6 to TRBJ2-7, with 7 nucleotides matching TRBD2. The sequence derives from a woman aged 55-69 years with acute or convalescent COVID-19. Sequencing was done on a sample of peripheral blood. The CDR3: CASSYAGVSYEQYF. The CDR3 DNA reads TGTGCCAGCAGTTACGCGGGAGTCTCCTACGAGCAGTACTTC.